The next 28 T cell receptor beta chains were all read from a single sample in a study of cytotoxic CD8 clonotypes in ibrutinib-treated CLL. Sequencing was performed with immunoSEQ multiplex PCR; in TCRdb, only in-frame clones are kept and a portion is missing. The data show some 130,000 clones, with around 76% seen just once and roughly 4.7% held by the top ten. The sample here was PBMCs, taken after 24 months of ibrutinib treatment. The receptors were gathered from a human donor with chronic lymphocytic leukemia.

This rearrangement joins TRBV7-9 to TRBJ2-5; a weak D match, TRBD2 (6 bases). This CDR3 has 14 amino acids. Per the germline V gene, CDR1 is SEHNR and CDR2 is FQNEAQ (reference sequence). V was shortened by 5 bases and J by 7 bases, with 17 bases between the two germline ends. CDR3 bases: TGTGCCAGCAGCCCGGACTACGCGGGGCCGACCCAGTACTTC. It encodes CASSPDYAGPTQYF.

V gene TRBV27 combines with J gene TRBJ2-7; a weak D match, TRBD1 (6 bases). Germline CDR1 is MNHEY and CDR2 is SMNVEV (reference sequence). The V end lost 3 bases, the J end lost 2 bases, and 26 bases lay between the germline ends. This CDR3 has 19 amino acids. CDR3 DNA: TGTGCCAGCAGTTTTTTACCCCCCCCAACAGGGCCCCGTCCCTACGAGCAGTACTTC. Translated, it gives CASSFLPPPTGPRPYEQYF.

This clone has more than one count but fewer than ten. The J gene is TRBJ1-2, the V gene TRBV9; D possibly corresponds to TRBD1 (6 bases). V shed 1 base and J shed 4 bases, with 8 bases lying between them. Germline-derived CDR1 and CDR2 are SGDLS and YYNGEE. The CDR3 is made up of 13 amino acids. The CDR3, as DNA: TGTGCCAGCAGCGTAACAGGGAGCTATGGCTACACCTTC. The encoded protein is CASSVTGSYGYTF.

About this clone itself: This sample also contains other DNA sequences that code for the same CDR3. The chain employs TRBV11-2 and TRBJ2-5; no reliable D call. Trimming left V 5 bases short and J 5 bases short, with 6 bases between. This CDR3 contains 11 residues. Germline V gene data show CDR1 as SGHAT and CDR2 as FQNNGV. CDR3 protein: CASSPRETQYF. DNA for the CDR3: TGTGCCAGCAGCCCCCGGGAGACCCAGTACTTC.

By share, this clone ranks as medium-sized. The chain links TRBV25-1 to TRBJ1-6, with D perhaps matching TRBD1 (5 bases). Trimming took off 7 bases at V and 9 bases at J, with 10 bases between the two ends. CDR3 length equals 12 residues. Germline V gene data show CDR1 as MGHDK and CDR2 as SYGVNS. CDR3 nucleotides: TGTGCCAGCAAGGCAGGGAGTTCACCCCTCCACTTT. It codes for CASKAGSSPLHF.

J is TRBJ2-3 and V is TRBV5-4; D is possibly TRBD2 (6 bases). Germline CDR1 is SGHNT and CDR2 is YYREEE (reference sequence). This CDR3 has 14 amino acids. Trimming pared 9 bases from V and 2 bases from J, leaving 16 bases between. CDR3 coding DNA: TGTGCCACCCAGCCAGGACTACTCACAGATACGCAGTATTTT. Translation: CATQPGLLTDTQYF.

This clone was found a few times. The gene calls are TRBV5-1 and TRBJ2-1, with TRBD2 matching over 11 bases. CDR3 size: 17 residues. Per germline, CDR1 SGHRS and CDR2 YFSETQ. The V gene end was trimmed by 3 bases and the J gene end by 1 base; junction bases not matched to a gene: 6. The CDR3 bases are TGCGCCAGCAGCTGGGGACTAGCGGAAGATTCCTACAATGAGCAGTTCTTC. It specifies CASSWGLAEDSYNEQFF.

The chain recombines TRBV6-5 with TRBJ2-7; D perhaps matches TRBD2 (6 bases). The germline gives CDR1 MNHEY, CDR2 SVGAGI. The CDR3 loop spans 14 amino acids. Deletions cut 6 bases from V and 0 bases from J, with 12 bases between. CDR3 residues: CASRGRDSSYEQYF. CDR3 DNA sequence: TGTGCCAGCAGGGGGCGGGACTCCTCCTACGAGCAGTACTTC.

The CDR3 DNA sequence: TGTGCCAGCAGTTTAGTGCCGGACAGGACCGCCTACGAGCAGTACTTC. As protein: CASSLVPDRTAYEQYF. This chain links TRBV27 with TRBJ2-7; 7 nucleotides line up with TRBD1. This CDR3 is built from 16 residues. The germline CDR1 and CDR2 sequences are MNHEY and SMNVEV (reference sequence). The trim removed 2 bases at V and 2 bases at J, leaving 9 bases unmatched.

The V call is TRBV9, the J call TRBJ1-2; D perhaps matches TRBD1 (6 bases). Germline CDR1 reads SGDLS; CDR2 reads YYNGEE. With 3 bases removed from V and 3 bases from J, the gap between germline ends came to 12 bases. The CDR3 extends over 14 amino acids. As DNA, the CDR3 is TGTGCCAGCAGCGACAGGGTTTGGGACTATGGCTACACCTTC. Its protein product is CASSDRVWDYGYTF.

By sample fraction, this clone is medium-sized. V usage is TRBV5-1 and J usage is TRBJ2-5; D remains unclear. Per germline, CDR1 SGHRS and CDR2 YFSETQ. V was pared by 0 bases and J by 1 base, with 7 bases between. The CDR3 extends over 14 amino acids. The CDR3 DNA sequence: TGCGCCAGCAGCTTGGAGGCACCCCAAGAGACCCAGTACTTC. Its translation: CASSLEAPQETQYF.

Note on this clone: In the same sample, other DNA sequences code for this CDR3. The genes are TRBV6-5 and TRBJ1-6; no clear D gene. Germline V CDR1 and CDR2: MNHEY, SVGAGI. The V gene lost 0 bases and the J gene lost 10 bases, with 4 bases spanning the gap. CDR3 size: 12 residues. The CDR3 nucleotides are TGTGCCAGCAGTTACTCGGGGTCACCCCTCCACTTT. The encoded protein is CASSYSGSPLHF.

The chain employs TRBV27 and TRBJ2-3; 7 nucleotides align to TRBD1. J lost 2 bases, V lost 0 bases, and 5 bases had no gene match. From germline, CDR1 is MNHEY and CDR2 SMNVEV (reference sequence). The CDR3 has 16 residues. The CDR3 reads CASSLSGQGVTDTQYF. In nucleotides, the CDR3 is TGTGCCAGCAGTTTATCGGGGCAGGGGGTCACAGATACGCAGTATTTT.

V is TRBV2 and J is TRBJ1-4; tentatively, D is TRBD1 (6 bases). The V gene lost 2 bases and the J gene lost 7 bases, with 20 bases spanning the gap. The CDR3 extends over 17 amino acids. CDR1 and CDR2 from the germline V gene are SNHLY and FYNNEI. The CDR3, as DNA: TGTGCCAGCAGTGAATGGGGGGCAGGACTTCCCGCTGAAAAACTGTTTTTT. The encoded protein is CASSEWGAGLPAEKLFF.

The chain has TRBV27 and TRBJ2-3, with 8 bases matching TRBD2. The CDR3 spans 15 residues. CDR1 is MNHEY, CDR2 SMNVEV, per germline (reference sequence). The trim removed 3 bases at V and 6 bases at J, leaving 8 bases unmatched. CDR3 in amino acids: CASSLLLAAGDTQYF. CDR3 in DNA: TGTGCCAGCAGTTTGTTACTAGCGGCTGGTGATACGCAGTATTTT.

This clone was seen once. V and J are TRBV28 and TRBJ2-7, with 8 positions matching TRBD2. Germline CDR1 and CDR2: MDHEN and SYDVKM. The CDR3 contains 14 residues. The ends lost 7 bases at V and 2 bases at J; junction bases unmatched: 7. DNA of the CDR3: TGTGCCAGCACGTCGGGGGGGATCCCCTACGAGCAGTACTTC. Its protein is CASTSGGIPYEQYF.

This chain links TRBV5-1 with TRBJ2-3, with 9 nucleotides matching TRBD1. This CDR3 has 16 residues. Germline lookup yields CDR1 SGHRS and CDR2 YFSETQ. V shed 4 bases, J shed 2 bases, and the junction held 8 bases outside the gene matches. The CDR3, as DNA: TGCGCCAGCAGCCCCGGGACAGGGCCACACACAGATACGCAGTATTTT. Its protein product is CASSPGTGPHTDTQYF.

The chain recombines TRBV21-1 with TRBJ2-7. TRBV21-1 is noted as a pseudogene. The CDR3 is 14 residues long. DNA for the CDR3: TGTGCCAGCAGGAAAAAACGGGCGGCCTACGAGCAGTACTTC. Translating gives CASRKKRAAYEQYF.

CDR3 sequence reads: CASSPSDRGYGYTF. CDR3 in DNA: TGCGCCAGCAGCCCTTCGGACAGGGGGTATGGCTACACCTTC. The chain links TRBV4-3 to TRBJ1-2, with TRBD1 identical over 10 bases. This CDR3 contains 14 residues. With 4 bases clipped from V and 5 bases from J, the junction kept 4 bases outside the gene matches. Germline lookup yields CDR1 LGHNA and CDR2 YSLEER.

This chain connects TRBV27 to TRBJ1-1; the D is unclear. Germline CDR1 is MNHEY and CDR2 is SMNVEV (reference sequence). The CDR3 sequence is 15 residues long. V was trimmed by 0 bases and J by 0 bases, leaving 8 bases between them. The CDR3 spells CASSLSTLMNTEAFF. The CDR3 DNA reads TGTGCCAGCAGTTTATCGACACTCATGAACACTGAAGCTTTCTTT.

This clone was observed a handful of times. This CDR3 is CASSLDSSNQPQHF. The CDR3 DNA is TGTGCCAGCAGCTTAGACAGTAGCAATCAGCCCCAGCATTTT. The chain is built from TRBV7-9 and TRBJ1-5; D remains unclear. The CDR3 contains 14 residues. Germline loops: CDR1 SEHNR, CDR2 FQNEAQ (reference sequence). V lost 1 base and J lost 0, with 4 bases in between.

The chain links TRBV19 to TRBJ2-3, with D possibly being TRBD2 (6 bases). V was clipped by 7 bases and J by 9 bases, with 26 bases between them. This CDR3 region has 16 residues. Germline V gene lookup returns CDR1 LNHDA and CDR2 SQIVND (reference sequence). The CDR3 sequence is CASTPAAGNYPGTQYF. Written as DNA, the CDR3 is TGTGCCAGTACCCCAGCCGCGGGGAACTACCCTGGGACGCAGTATTTT. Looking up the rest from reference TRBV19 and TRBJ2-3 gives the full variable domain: DGGITQSPKYLFRKEGQNVTLSCEQNLNHDAMYWYRQDPGQGLRLIYYSQIVNDFQKGDIAEGYSVSREKKESFPLTVTSAQKNPTAFYLCASTPAAGNYPGTQYFGPGTRLTVL.

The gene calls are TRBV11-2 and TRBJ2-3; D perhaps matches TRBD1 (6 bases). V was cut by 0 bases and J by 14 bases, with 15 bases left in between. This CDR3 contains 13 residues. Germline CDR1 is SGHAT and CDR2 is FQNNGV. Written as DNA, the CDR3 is TGTGCCAGCAGCTTAGATTCAGGGGTTAGTGGGTATTTT. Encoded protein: CASSLDSGVSGYF.

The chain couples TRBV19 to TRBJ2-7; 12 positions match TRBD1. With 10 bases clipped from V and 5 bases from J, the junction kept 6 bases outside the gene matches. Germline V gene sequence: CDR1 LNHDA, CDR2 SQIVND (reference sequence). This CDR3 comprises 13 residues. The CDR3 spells CATEGQGANEQYF. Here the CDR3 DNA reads TGTGCCACCGAGGGACAGGGGGCCAACGAGCAGTACTTC.

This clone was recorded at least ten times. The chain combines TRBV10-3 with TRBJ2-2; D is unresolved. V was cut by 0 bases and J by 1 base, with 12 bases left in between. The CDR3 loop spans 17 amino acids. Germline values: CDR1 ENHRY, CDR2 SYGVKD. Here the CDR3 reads CAISESWAGRNTGELFF. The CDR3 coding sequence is TGTGCCATCAGTGAGTCGTGGGCAGGCCGGAACACCGGGGAGCTGTTTTTT.

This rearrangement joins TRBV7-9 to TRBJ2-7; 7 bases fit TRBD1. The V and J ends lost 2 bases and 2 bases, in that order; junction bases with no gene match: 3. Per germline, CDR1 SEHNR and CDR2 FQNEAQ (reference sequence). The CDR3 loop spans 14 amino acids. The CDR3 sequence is CASSLWDRAYEQYF. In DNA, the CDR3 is TGTGCCAGCAGCTTATGGGACAGAGCCTACGAGCAGTACTTC.

CDR3 DNA: TGTGCCAGCAGGATGCTAGCGGTCACCGGGGAGCTGTTTTTT. Translating gives CASRMLAVTGELFF. The genes are TRBV5-6 and TRBJ2-2; 7 positions match TRBD2. The CDR3 is 14 residues long. CDR1 is SGHDT and CDR2 is YYEEEE in the germline V gene. J gave up 4 bases and V 5 bases, and 5 bases lay outside the gene matches.

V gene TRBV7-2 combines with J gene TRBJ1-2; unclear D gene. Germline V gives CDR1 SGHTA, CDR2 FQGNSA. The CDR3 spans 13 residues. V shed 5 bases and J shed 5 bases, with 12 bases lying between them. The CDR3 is CASSPSDGYGYTF. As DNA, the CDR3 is TGTGCCAGCAGCCCCAGCGACGGGTATGGCTACACCTTC.